This T cell receptor beta chain appears in the sequencing data of a study of T cells after yellow fever vaccination. TCRdb reprocessed the 5' RACE reads with MiXCR, giving one entry per CDR3 protein. The data show 170,000 or so distinct CDR3 sequences, with about 6.2% seen just once and 2.9% held by the top ten. This clonotype has a handful of counts. This CDR3 has 14 residues. CDR1 is KGHSH, CDR2 LQKENI, per germline. V gave up 1 base and J gave up 0 bases, with 6 bases separating them. The material was CD4+ T cells sorted from PBMCs, obtained on the day of the first yellow fever vaccination. The receptor was isolated from a man aged 18 to 29 who received the YFV17D yellow fever vaccine. V gene TRBV18 combines with J gene TRBJ1-1; D is undetermined. The CDR3 DNA reads TGTGCCAGCTCACCACGGACCCTGAACACTGAAGCTTTCTTT. This sequence encodes CASSPRTLNTEAFF. The entire variable domain, with the rest obtained from reference TRBV18 and TRBJ1-1, is as follows: NAGVMQNPRHLVRRRGQEARLRCSPMKGHSHVYWYRQLPEEGLKFMVYLQKENIIDESGMPKERFSAEFPKEGPSILRIQQVVRGDSAAYFCASSPRTLNTEAFFGQGTRLTVV.